Here is one TCR beta chain with its context. This sample is part of a study of T cell clones after liver transplantation. Across the study: Pre-transplant mixed lymphocyte reactions yielded third-party-reactive TCRbeta sequences as comparators for graft-donor-reactive sequences. Standard immunosuppression, with no induction, continued until 12-24 months after transplant.

TCRdb's table, derived via immunoSEQ multiplex PCR, lists solely in-frame clones and lacks some. The sample carries under 130,000 clones, around 80% recorded once. Trimming took 2 bases from V and 5 from J; bases not matched to a gene: 1. The CDR3 is 14 amino acids. Germline V gene lookup returns CDR1 SGHRS and CDR2 YFSETQ. The sample in question was CD4+ T cells from blood, obtained approximately 50 months after liver transplant. The chain uses TRBV5-1 and TRBJ2-2; TRBD1 matches 9 bases. This clonotype was obtained from a human patient who received a liver transplant. The graft donor may have given rise to some T cells. The CDR3 DNA follows: TGCGCCAGCAGCTTTGACAGGGGGACCGGGGAGCTGTTTTTT. It codes for CASSFDRGTGELFF.